This entry describes one TCR beta chain. This receptor's antigen is unknown. No much larger clone exists at a distance of one base, and base qualities are not known. The CD4+ T-LGLL patients were recruited through hematology units in Padova (Italy), Helsinki (Finland) and Shinshu (Japan). Depending on sample availability, patient samples were obtained as bead-purified CD4+, CD4+CD8+, CD57+ or CD56+ fractions, or as unselected PBMC. Deep amplicon sequencing of the same DNA produced somatic STAT5B mutation profiles, and these profiles were combined with the patient TCRbeta data. All TCR-sequenced material derived from peripheral blood: patient blood samples and healthy donor buffy coats. Ficoll-Hypaque gradient centrifugation was used to isolate peripheral blood mononuclear cells. The Gentra Puregene Cell and Tissue kit was used to extract genomic DNA, and a Qubit 2.0 fluorometer was used to measure the amount of genomic DNA.

The immunoSEQ assay at survey resolution was applied to genomic DNA for sequencing of TCRbeta rearrangements. Concerning the study's data processing: Clonotypes above 5% of the repertoire were treated as putative leukemic clones, yielding approximately 56 across 25 to 35 patients. A lowest detectable productive clonotype frequency of 2.59 x 10-5 was observed in the TCR sequencing data. Analyses included only productive TCRbeta rearrangements, meaning complete and in-frame sequences. Clonality for each sample was calculated as Simpson clonality in the immunoSEQ Analyzer version 3.0. Clones were categorized by frequency as very rare, small, medium, large (1-20%) or hyperexpanded (>20%). OLGA 1.2.3 estimated generation probabilities, VDJtools produced V-gene circos plots, VDJdb was queried for specificities, and GLIPH identified CDR3 motifs. The table comes from immuneACCESS by way of TCRdb, which keeps in-frame sequences with V and J called. Part of the clones is missing from these tables; in studies checked, under half for an unresolved V gene and the rest for unknown reasons. D and trimming come from the DNA, and the V and J calls and clone size come from that table. This sample is represented by approximately 4,100 clones; over 60% of them were singletons. Over 60% of the sample is held by the ten biggest clonotypes.

The data originate from a study of STAT5B mutations in CD4+ large granular lymphocyte leukemia (dated by TCRdb to 2022 to 2024). Background on the whole study: When cryopreserved patient cells were available, CD8+ cells were removed first, and anti-CD4 microbeads were then used for selection. Flow cytometry on FACSCanto II or FACSVerse confirmed that purified fractions exceeded 95% purity among lymphocytes. The study compared the TCRbeta repertoires of patients with CD4+ T-cell large granular lymphocyte leukemia against the TCRbeta repertoires of healthy blood donors.

The CDR3 holds 15 amino acids from the cysteine to the phenylalanine. Of all the DNA, just the CDR3 is kept, 45 bases in frame from base 1. CDR1 and CDR2 were assigned from the germline V gene (reference sequence) as WNHNN and SYGVQD. V gives up 3 bases and J gives up 5 bases, and the segment between their germline ends measures 16 bases. Overall study results and their limits: TRBV06-family usage was enriched among the top patient clones (8/27) compared with healthy controls (2/35). Each patient's main leukemic clonotypes were private, but 25% of these clonotypes showed up at low frequency in the non-leukemic repertoires of other patients. Greater clonality appeared to be present in CD4-sorted patient repertoires than in healthy CD4+ repertoires, and the difference was retained after the putative leukemic clones were removed. Heterogeneous cell sources were used for patients, and only six or seven CD4-sorted patient samples were included in the clonality comparison with healthy controls. The data were not HLA-matched, and the relatively small sample size could explain the higher clonality seen in CD4+ compared with CD8+ T-LGLL.

The rearranged chain carries TRBV10-1 and TRBJ2-5, and possibly TRBD1, on 6 matching bases. This clonotype originated in an older man with CD4+ T-cell large granular lymphocyte leukemia. Sequencing input: PBMCs. CDR3 sequence: CASSDFLDSRETQYF. The nucleotides are TGCGCCAGCAGTGACTTTCTGGACAGCCGGGAGACCCAGTACTTC.